This entry lists 17 T cell receptor beta chains sequenced from one sample in a study of shared clonotypes between healthy human individuals. Only in-frame clones appear in the TCRdb table, and some are missing; sequencing was by immunoSEQ multiplex PCR. This sample has millions of clones, with roughly 93% found just once. Specimen: naive CD4+ T cells from PBMCs. As for subset: CD45RA+ positively selected. Receptor source: a man aged 18 to 30 in good health. Some clones in this sample may be carry-over from other donors' samples.

Comments on this clone: Other DNA sequences in this sample translate to the same CDR3. This rearrangement joins TRBV19 to TRBJ1-5; 8 nucleotides align to TRBD1. Germline-derived CDR1 and CDR2 are LNHDA and SQIVND (reference sequence). V lost 6 bases, J lost 1 base, and 5 bases stayed unmatched. This CDR3 region has 15 residues. CDR3 nucleotides: TGTGCCAGTAGCCACGGACAGGGCAGCAATCAGCCCCAGCATTTT. Encoded protein: CASSHGQGSNQPQHF.

This rearrangement joins TRBV6-1 to TRBJ1-3, with TRBD1 matching over 7 bases. CDR1 MNHNS and CDR2 SASEGT come from the germline V gene. Unmatched junction bases numbered 10, after V lost 4 bases and J lost 7 bases. The CDR3 has 15 amino acids. CDR3 nucleotide sequence: TGTGCCAGCAGTGCCTTAAGACAGGGCGGGAACACCATATATTTT. Encoded protein: CASSALRQGGNTIYF.

V is TRBV11-2 and J is TRBJ2-7; the match to TRBD1 covers 9 bases. There are 14 residues in the CDR3. Looked up from germline, CDR1 is SGHAT and CDR2 is FQNNGV. V gave up 3 bases and J gave up 4 bases; unmatched junction bases: 4. In nucleotides, the CDR3 is TGTGCCAGCAGCTTTTCCGGGACAGGGTACGAGCAGTACTTC. It translates to CASSFSGTGYEQYF.

The chain uses TRBV7-9 and TRBJ2-3, with 7 bases fitting TRBD2. The V and J ends lost 3 bases and 0 bases, in that order; junction bases with no gene match: 9. CDR1 is SEHNR and CDR2 is FQNEAQ in the germline V gene (reference sequence). The CDR3 runs 17 residues. The CDR3 DNA follows: TGTGCCAGCAGCTTGGCGCGCCTAGCGGCTAGCACAGATACGCAGTATTTT. Translation gives CASSLARLAASTDTQYF.

The rearrangement uses TRBV6-5 and TRBJ2-5; the match to TRBD1 covers 8 bases. From germline, CDR1 is MNHEY and CDR2 SVGAGI. V dropped 2 bases and J dropped 7; count of bases not matched to a gene: 6. The CDR3 sequence is 14 residues long. CDR3 residues: CASSYGQGRGTQYF. The DNA for the CDR3 is TGTGCCAGCAGTTACGGACAGGGCCGGGGGACCCAGTACTTC.

The chain employs TRBV28 and TRBJ1-1; maybe TRBD1 (6 bases). V was cut by 7 bases and J by 1 base, with 10 bases left in between. Germline assignment: CDR1 MDHEN and CDR2 SYDVKM. This CDR3 has 13 residues. CDR3 sequence reads: CASNPGQNTEAFF. The CDR3, as DNA: TGTGCCAGCAACCCGGGACAGAACACTGAAGCTTTCTTT.

This chain links TRBV28 with TRBJ1-5; D is unresolved. Trimming took off 3 bases at V and 5 bases at J, with 8 bases between the two ends. CDR3 length: 13 amino acids. Germline V gives CDR1 MDHEN, CDR2 SYDVKM. The CDR3 DNA is TGTGCCAGCAGTTTGCAGCGAGATCAGCCCCAGCATTTT. Encoded protein: CASSLQRDQPQHF. The whole variable domain, remainder taken from reference TRBV28 and TRBJ1-5, is DVKVTQSSRYLVKRTGEKVFLECVQDMDHENMFWYRQDPGLGLRLIYFSYDVKMKEKGDIPEGYSVSREKKERFSLILESASTNQTSMYLCASSLQRDQPQHFGDGTRLSIL.

This clone showed up just a few times. The chain joins TRBV14 to TRBJ1-3; D is unresolved. With 2 bases removed from V and 0 bases from J, the gap between germline ends came to 8 bases. The CDR3 has 15 residues. In germline, CDR1 is SGHDN, CDR2 FVKESK. For the CDR3, the DNA is TGTGCCAGCAGCCAACTGTTCCACTCTGGAAACACCATATATTTT. Protein product: CASSQLFHSGNTIYF.

The chain has TRBV20-1 and TRBJ2-3, with D possibly being TRBD1 (6 bases). Between the trimmed V and J ends, which lost 6 bases and 10 bases, there was a span of 14 bases. Germline assignment: CDR1 DFQATT and CDR2 SNEGSKA (reference sequence). The CDR3 length is 11 residues. Here the CDR3 DNA reads TGCAGTGCCCAACCCTCAGGGGCGCAGTATTTT. It yields the protein CSAQPSGAQYF.

The chain links TRBV6-5 to TRBJ2-4; D not certain. Trimming took 7 bases from V and 1 from J, leaving 8 bases between them. CDR1 is MNHEY and CDR2 is SVGAGI in the germline V gene. The CDR3 consists of 13 residues. The CDR3 loop reads CASTQRAKNIQYF. In DNA form, the CDR3 reads TGTGCCAGCACCCAAAGGGCCAAAAACATTCAGTACTTC.

J is TRBJ2-6 and V is TRBV7-9; tentatively, D is TRBD1 (5 bases). The ends were cut back, 8 bases at V and 0 bases at J, with 14 bases in the middle. The CDR3 is 16 amino acids. The germline gives CDR1 SEHNR, CDR2 FQNEAQ (reference sequence). The CDR3 loop is CASSSYRTSGANVLTF. The DNA for the CDR3 is TGTGCCAGCTCTTCTTACAGGACCTCTGGGGCCAACGTCCTGACTTTC.

The V and J genes are TRBV5-1 and TRBJ1-1; tentatively, D is TRBD1 (6 bases). Looked up from germline, CDR1 is SGHRS and CDR2 is YFSETQ. The CDR3 spans 16 residues. The V and J ends lost 0 bases and 2 bases respectively, with 14 bases between them. The CDR3 loop reads CASSLEVGAANTEAFF. In nucleotides, the CDR3 is TGCGCCAGCAGCTTGGAAGTGGGGGCCGCCAACACTGAAGCTTTCTTT.

The chain links TRBV28 to TRBJ2-5, with a possible D match to TRBD1 (6 bases). V lost 5 bases and J lost 2, with 15 bases in between. Germline-derived CDR1 and CDR2 are MDHEN and SYDVKM. This CDR3 is 15 amino acids long. CDR3 nucleotide sequence: TGTGCCAGCAGTCCGCCGGGACACCTACAAGAGACCCAGTACTTC. Encoded protein: CASSPPGHLQETQYF. The variable domain in full, with the rest retrieved from reference TRBV28 and TRBJ2-5, is DVKVTQSSRYLVKRTGEKVFLECVQDMDHENMFWYRQDPGLGLRLIYFSYDVKMKEKGDIPEGYSVSREKKERFSLILESASTNQTSMYLCASSPPGHLQETQYFGPGTRLLVL.

V is TRBV18 and J is TRBJ1-3; D might be TRBD1 (5 bases). CDR1 KGHSH and CDR2 LQKENI come from the germline V gene. The CDR3 consists of 17 residues. V was pared by 3 bases and J by 4 bases, with 19 bases between. The CDR3 nucleotides are TGTGCCAGCTCACCGACATCGGCAGGGATATCAGGAAACACCATATATTTT. It codes for CASSPTSAGISGNTIYF. Looking up the rest from reference TRBV18 and TRBJ1-3 gives the full variable domain: NAGVMQNPRHLVRRRGQEARLRCSPMKGHSHVYWYRQLPEEGLKFMVYLQKENIIDESGMPKERFSAEFPKEGPSILRIQQVVRGDSAAYFCASSPTSAGISGNTIYFGEGSWLTVV.

The J gene is TRBJ1-3, the V gene TRBV10-1; D perhaps matches TRBD1 (5 bases). The CDR3 has 12 amino acids. The germline V gene encodes CDR1 WNHNN and CDR2 SYGVQD (reference sequence). V was trimmed by 8 bases and J by 8 bases, leaving 13 bases between them. The CDR3 nucleotides read TGCGCCAGCCGATTGAGGGGAGACACCATATATTTT. This codes for CASRLRGDTIYF.

The chain links TRBV7-2 to TRBJ1-1; D gene unclear. Trimming stripped 6 bases from V and 0 bases from J, with 11 bases between. The CDR3 has 14 residues. CDR1 is SGHTA and CDR2 is FQGNSA in the germline V gene. CDR3 sequence: CASRIGGLNTEAFF. The DNA of the CDR3 is TGTGCCAGCAGGATAGGAGGCTTGAACACTGAAGCTTTCTTT.

The V and J genes are TRBV5-8 and TRBJ2-4; TRBD1 is a possible D gene (6 bases). The germline gives CDR1 SGHTS, CDR2 YDEGEE. There are 18 residues in the CDR3. V lost 1 base, J lost 2 bases, and 19 bases lay in between. This chain's CDR3 is CASSLFPPAGVPKNIQYF. The CDR3 DNA reads as TGTGCCAGCAGCTTGTTCCCTCCGGCAGGGGTTCCCAAAAACATTCAGTACTTC.